The 32 T cell receptor beta chains below were found in one sample sequenced in a study of persistence of HIV-infected CD4 T cells. The antigens for these receptors are not known. Cells were stimulated with CMV-infected fibroblast lysates at 10 ug/mL. Memory cells lacking CD40L and CD69 with high CD45RO were sorted. This was the immunoSEQ version 4 assay in survey mode. The protocol was immunoSEQ multiplex PCR, while the TCRdb copy is restricted to in-frame clones and leaves out a portion. The sample includes roughly 34,000 clones, around 76% of them seen just once. Sequencing used CD4+ T cells sorted from PBMCs after roughly 18-hour stimulation, obtained from a patient who received antiretroviral therapy. Every receptor here comes from an adult woman with HIV who was CMV-seropositive.

The chain joins TRBV5-5 to TRBJ1-5, with D maybe TRBD1 (6 bases). Trimming removed 4 bases at V and 0 bases at J, with 11 bases between. The CDR3 totals 15 residues. Germline V gene lookup returns CDR1 SGHKS and CDR2 YYEKEE (reference sequence). This CDR3 is CASSLGTNSNQPQHF. DNA of the CDR3: TGTGCCAGCAGCCTCGGGACAAATAGCAATCAGCCCCAGCATTTT. The full variable domain, with the rest looked up from reference TRBV5-5 and TRBJ1-5, is DAGVTQSPTHLIKTRGQQVTLRCSPISGHKSVSWYQQVLGQGPQFIFQYYEKEERGRGNFPDRFSARQFPNYSSELNVNALLLGDSALYLCASSLGTNSNQPQHFGDGTRLSIL.

The gene calls are TRBV6-5 and TRBJ2-5; TRBD2 matches 9 bases. The V gene end was trimmed by 9 bases and the J gene end by 4 bases; junction bases not matched to a gene: 9. The length of the CDR3 is 14 residues. The germline V gene encodes CDR1 MNHEY and CDR2 SVGAGI. DNA of the CDR3: TGTGCCAGTCGACTAGCGGAGGGAGGAGAGACCCAGTACTTC. It codes for CASRLAEGGETQYF.

The chain employs TRBV5-8 and TRBJ1-5; 7 positions agree with TRBD1. CDR1 SGHTS and CDR2 YDEGEE come from the germline V gene. The CDR3 contains 16 residues. The V segment lost 3 bases and the J segment 4 bases; nucleotides outside the gene matches: 10. CDR3 bases: TGTGCCAGCAGCTACGAGAGGGGGCCTGGGAATCAGCCCCAGCATTTT. Protein sequence: CASSYERGPGNQPQHF.

The chain is built from TRBV28 and TRBJ1-1; 9 bases fit TRBD1. This CDR3 has 15 amino acids. V gave up 3 bases and J gave up 5 bases; unmatched junction bases: 7. CDR1 and CDR2 from the germline V gene are MDHEN and SYDVKM. The CDR3 protein is CASSFPGQGRTEAFF. The CDR3 DNA reads TGTGCCAGCAGTTTCCCTGGACAGGGGAGGACTGAAGCTTTCTTT.

The rearrangement links TRBV7-9 to TRBJ2-2, with 9 positions matching TRBD1. Germline assignment: CDR1 SEHNR and CDR2 FQNEAQ (reference sequence). Trimming removed 4 bases from V and 4 bases from J; junction bases left unmatched: 7. The CDR3 length is 16 residues. CDR3 sequence reads: CASSSQGARSTGELFF. The CDR3 DNA follows: TGTGCCAGCAGCTCACAGGGGGCTAGGAGCACCGGGGAGCTGTTTTTT.

The chain employs TRBV10-3 and TRBJ2-7; D not resolved. The CDR3 sequence is 13 residues long. With 6 bases removed from V and 9 bases from J, the gap between germline ends came to 18 bases. The germline V gene has CDR1 ENHRY and CDR2 SYGVKD. For the CDR3, the DNA is TGTGCCATCAGGACGGACCTCTCTCTCGGGCAGTACTTC. Protein sequence: CAIRTDLSLGQYF.

The chain is built from TRBV10-1 and TRBJ2-5; 8 nucleotides agree with TRBD1. Germline V lookup: CDR1 WNHNN, CDR2 SYGVQD (reference sequence). Unmatched junction bases numbered 5, after V lost 4 bases and J lost 4 bases. The CDR3 is 14 residues long. CDR3: CASSGTGIGETQYF. The DNA for the CDR3 is TGCGCCAGCAGTGGGACAGGGATCGGAGAGACCCAGTACTTC.

Only a few counts were recorded for this clone. J is TRBJ1-1 and V is TRBV28, with no clear D. This CDR3 contains 11 residues. The ends were cut back, 7 bases at V and 1 base at J, with 4 bases in the middle. The germline CDR1 and CDR2 sequences are MDHEN and SYDVKM. CDR3 DNA: TGTGCCAGCATCGGGAACACTGAAGCTTTCTTT. Translated, it gives CASIGNTEAFF.

The CDR3 reads CASTLSGANVLTF. In nucleotides, the CDR3 is TGTGCCAGCACCCTCTCTGGGGCCAACGTCCTGACTTTC. The chain joins TRBV27 to TRBJ2-6; unclear D gene. The length of the CDR3 is 13 residues. In germline, CDR1 is MNHEY, CDR2 SMNVEV (reference sequence). Trimming left V 7 bases short and J 0 bases short, with 4 bases between. The variable domain in full, completed from reference TRBV27 and TRBJ2-6, reads EAQVTQNPRYLITVTGKKLTVTCSQNMNHEYMSWYRQDPGLGLRQIYYSMNVEVTDKGDVPEGYKVSRKEKRNFPLILESPSPNQTSLYFCASTLSGANVLTFGAGSRLTVL.

This chain connects TRBV20-1 to TRBJ2-7; D is possibly TRBD1 or TRBD2 (5 bases each). Trimming took 3 bases from V and 4 from J, leaving 16 bases between them. This CDR3 comprises 14 residues. CDR1 DFQATT and CDR2 SNEGSKA come from the germline V gene (reference sequence). The CDR3 here is CSASRTPPGYEQYF. Written as DNA, the CDR3 is TGCAGTGCTAGTCGGACTCCCCCAGGGTACGAGCAGTACTTC.

This chain links TRBV2 with TRBJ2-7, with 11 bases aligning to TRBD2. Looked up from germline, CDR1 is SNHLY and CDR2 is FYNNEI. After removal of 6 bases from V and 2 bases from J, the junction contained 6 bases not matched to a gene. The CDR3 is 15 residues long. CDR3 DNA sequence: TGTGCCAGCAGCCTCCTAGCGGGAGGAGCCTACGAGCAGTACTTC. It translates to CASSLLAGGAYEQYF.

This sequence joins TRBV3-1 (or the pseudogene TRBV3-2) and TRBJ2-1; D is unresolved. This CDR3 region has 13 residues. CDR1 is LGHDT and CDR2 is YNNKEL in the germline V gene (reference sequence). Trimming stripped 2 bases from V and 8 bases from J, with 10 bases between. Written as DNA, the CDR3 is TGTGCCAGCAGCCAATCATCGGTCTATGAGCAGTTCTTC. This encodes CASSQSSVYEQFF.

The CDR3 nucleotides read TGCGCCAGCAGCTTGAATACCTACGAGCAGTACTTC. Its protein is CASSLNTYEQYF. This chain connects TRBV5-1 to TRBJ2-7; no clear D gene. Germline loops: CDR1 SGHRS, CDR2 YFSETQ. The CDR3 has 12 amino acids. Trimming cost V 1 base and J 2 bases, with 4 bases left between them.

The chain employs TRBV7-2 and TRBJ2-7; 9 bases are shared with TRBD2. The CDR3 runs to 14 residues. Germline V gives CDR1 SGHTA, CDR2 FQGNSA. V lost 5 bases and J lost 0; bases outside the gene matches: 2. The CDR3: CASSKREDSYEQYF. CDR3 sequence (DNA): TGTGCCAGCAGCAAGCGGGAGGACTCCTACGAGCAGTACTTC.

This chain links TRBV2 with TRBJ2-1; 9 nucleotides match TRBD1. The trim removed 8 bases at V and 2 bases at J, leaving 13 bases unmatched. CDR3 length equals 17 residues. The germline gives CDR1 SNHLY, CDR2 FYNNEI. This CDR3 reads CASVLSARDRAYNEQFF. In nucleotides, the CDR3 is TGTGCCAGCGTCCTATCCGCAAGGGACAGGGCCTACAATGAGCAGTTCTTC.

V is TRBV2 and J is TRBJ2-6; 9 bases match TRBD1. CDR3 size: 15 residues. V lost 5 bases to trimming and J lost 3 bases; unmatched junction nucleotides: 2. Germline values: CDR1 SNHLY, CDR2 FYNNEI. Here the CDR3 DNA reads TGTGCCAGCAGTCCGACAGGGGGTGGGGCCAACGTCCTGACTTTC. Protein: CASSPTGGGANVLTF.

This clone was seen a handful of times. V gene TRBV29-1 combines with J gene TRBJ2-5; unclear D gene. The V gene's germline CDR1 is SQVTM and CDR2 ANQGSEA. Trimming left V 7 bases short and J 5 bases short, with 8 bases between. CDR3 length equals 10 residues. DNA for the CDR3: TGCAGCGGGACGGAGGAGACCCAGTACTTC. Its protein product is CSGTEETQYF.

A few counts support this clone. The chain employs TRBV27 and TRBJ2-3, with TRBD1 matching over 8 bases. Trimming at V came to 4 bases and at J to 7 bases, leaving 13 bases not matched to a gene. CDR3 length: 16 residues. Germline CDR1 reads MNHEY; CDR2 reads SMNVEV (reference sequence). The CDR3 DNA reads as TGTGCCAGCAGTTCCGGAGTCTGGACAGGGCGATATACGCAGTATTTT. Its protein product is CASSSGVWTGRYTQYF.

This clone came up once. The gene calls are TRBV5-1 and TRBJ1-2; 7 positions agree with TRBD1. Germline V gene lookup returns CDR1 SGHRS and CDR2 YFSETQ. The ends lost 4 bases at V and 8 bases at J; junction bases unmatched: 11. The CDR3 has 14 amino acids. CDR3 DNA: TGCGCCAGCAGCCTCGACAGGGCCCAGGGGGGCTACACCTTC. Translating gives CASSLDRAQGGYTF. Combining the CDR3 with reference TRBV5-1 and TRBJ1-2 gives the whole variable domain KAGVTQTPRYLIKTRGQQVTLSCSPISGHRSVSWYQQTPGQGLQFLFEYFSETQRNKGNFPGRFSGRQFSNSRSEMNVSTLELGDSALYLCASSLDRAQGGYTFGSGTRLTVV.

This chain connects TRBV7-3 to TRBJ2-1; 9 positions agree with TRBD2. CDR1 is SGHTA, CDR2 FQGTGA, per germline. V lost 4 bases and J lost 13; bases outside the gene matches: 8. The CDR3 loop spans 13 amino acids. The CDR3 is CASSSAAGGPQFF. Here the CDR3 DNA reads TGTGCCAGCAGCTCCGCGGCGGGGGGGCCCCAGTTCTTC.

The chain recombines TRBV5-1 with TRBJ1-1; perhaps TRBD1 as D (5 bases). From germline, CDR1 is SGHRS and CDR2 YFSETQ. With 0 bases removed from V and 3 bases from J, the gap between germline ends came to 9 bases. The CDR3 is 14 residues long. Here the CDR3 DNA reads TGCGCCAGCAGCTTGGTGGGGGGAGACACTGAAGCTTTCTTT. Its protein is CASSLVGGDTEAFF.

Only a few counts were recorded for this clone. The chain uses TRBV7-2 and TRBJ1-3, with D uncertain. The CDR3 contains 14 residues. The V end was cut by 5 bases, the J end by 0 bases, with 8 bases between. Per the germline V gene, CDR1 is SGHTA and CDR2 is FQGNSA. The CDR3 region has the DNA TGTGCCAGCAGCCCAGGATTCTCTGGAAACACCATATATTTT. Translating gives CASSPGFSGNTIYF.

A single count supports this clone. The chain combines TRBV5-4 with TRBJ2-3; 9 bases match TRBD2. Germline V lookup: CDR1 SGHNT, CDR2 YYREEE (reference sequence). This CDR3 is 15 amino acids long. The V gene end was trimmed by 0 bases and the J gene end by 5 bases; junction bases not matched to a gene: 4. CDR3 sequence reads: CASSLGGLAKDTQYF. The CDR3 nucleotides are TGTGCCAGCAGCTTGGGGGGACTAGCAAAAGATACGCAGTATTTT.

The chain is built from TRBV7-9 and TRBJ1-4; D ambiguous. The CDR3 spans 13 residues. The V gene lost 1 base and the J gene lost 8 bases, with 8 bases spanning the gap. The germline V gene has CDR1 SEHNR and CDR2 FQNEAQ (reference sequence). CDR3 in DNA: TGTGCCAGCAGCTTAGGAATCGGGGAAAAACTGTTTTTT. This codes for CASSLGIGEKLFF.

V gene TRBV6-6 combines with J gene TRBJ1-5; D remains ambiguous. The CDR3 consists of 13 residues. The germline CDR1 and CDR2 sequences are MNHNY and SVGAGI (reference sequence). V lost 6 bases, J lost 5 bases, and 11 bases lay in between. In nucleotides, the CDR3 is TGTGCCAGCAGGGGCGACGGGCATCAGCCCCAGCATTTT. Protein sequence: CASRGDGHQPQHF.

The CDR3 region is CASSLAQGGSYGYTF. Here the CDR3 DNA reads TGTGCCAGCAGCTTAGCTCAGGGGGGTAGCTATGGCTACACCTTC. The chain uses TRBV7-9 and TRBJ1-2; 7 bases line up with TRBD1. The germline V gene encodes CDR1 SEHNR and CDR2 FQNEAQ (reference sequence). This CDR3 spans 15 amino acids. The junction had 5 bases not matched to a gene; V was cut back by 0 bases and J by 4 bases.

The V call is TRBV18, the J call TRBJ1-2, with D uncertain. The germline CDR1 and CDR2 sequences are KGHSH and LQKENI. The ends were cut back, 2 bases at V and 1 base at J, with 8 bases in the middle. CDR3 length: 14 amino acids. CDR3: CASSPSRDNYGYTF. CDR3 nucleotides: TGTGCCAGCTCACCATCACGGGATAACTATGGCTACACCTTC.

The chain employs TRBV30 and TRBJ2-7; weak D call: TRBD2 (7 bases). Germline values: CDR1 GTSNPN, CDR2 SVGIG (reference sequence). V was pared by 0 bases and J by 3 bases, with 15 bases between. CDR3 length: 15 residues. CDR3 amino acids: CAWSVRAGQGYEQYF. CDR3 nucleotide sequence: TGTGCCTGGAGTGTAAGAGCGGGACAAGGCTACGAGCAGTACTTC. The whole variable domain, filled in from reference TRBV30 and TRBJ2-7, reads SQTIHQWPATLVQPVGSPLSLECTVEGTSNPNLYWYRQAAGRGLQLLFYSVGIGQISSEVPQNLSASRPQDRQFILSSKKLLLSDSGFYLCAWSVRAGQGYEQYFGPGTRLTVT.

The chain carries TRBV19 and TRBJ1-4; no clear D. The CDR3 runs 15 residues. V lost 9 bases, J lost 8 bases, and 22 bases lay in between. CDR1 is LNHDA, CDR2 SQIVND, per germline (reference sequence). In nucleotides, the CDR3 is TGTGCCAGCCAACCCCGGCCGAAGCTCGAGGAAAAACTGTTTTTT. Translation gives CASQPRPKLEEKLFF.

The chain links TRBV18 to TRBJ2-2, with TRBD1 as a possible D gene (7 bases). Trimming took off 1 base at V and 1 base at J, with 10 bases between the two ends. The CDR3 covers 16 residues. CDR1 is KGHSH and CDR2 is LQKENI in the germline V gene. The CDR3 loop is CASSPRRDRNTGELFF. CDR3 bases: TGTGCCAGCTCACCACGGAGGGACAGGAACACCGGGGAGCTGTTTTTT. Full variable domain (missing parts from reference TRBV18 and TRBJ2-2): NAGVMQNPRHLVRRRGQEARLRCSPMKGHSHVYWYRQLPEEGLKFMVYLQKENIIDESGMPKERFSAEFPKEGPSILRIQQVVRGDSAAYFCASSPRRDRNTGELFFGEGSRLTVL.

The J gene is TRBJ1-1, the V gene TRBV7-9; perhaps TRBD1 as D (5 bases). V lost 8 bases to trimming and J lost 3 bases, with 16 bases between them. From germline, CDR1 is SEHNR and CDR2 FQNEAQ (reference sequence). This CDR3 contains 14 residues. CDR3 coding DNA: TGTGCCAGCGCGCAGGGAGGATACTACACTGAAGCTTTCTTT. As protein: CASAQGGYYTEAFF.

To note about this clone: Sequence at one end of the junction differs from germline and may be a read error. V gene TRBV2 combines with J gene TRBJ2-5; the match to TRBD1 covers 12 bases. Germline V gene lookup returns CDR1 SNHLY and CDR2 FYNNEI. The CDR3 sequence is 12 residues long. CDR3 sequence (DNA): TGTGCCAGCGGGACAGGGGGCGCGCGAGGGCACTTC. Translation gives CASGTGGARGHF.